The source of this TCR beta chain is a study of metastatic and nonmetastatic thyroid tumors (dated by TCRdb to about 2020). Some background on the complete study: The researchers compared repertoires between peripheral blood samples and tumor or nodule tissue samples from patients with malignant or benign thyroid disease. The full study reports these points: In both blood and tumor samples, malignant tumors were reported to have significantly higher TCR beta diversity than benign nodules.

The method behind the library was PCR. Sequencing relied on an Illumina HiSeq 4000. High-throughput sequencing was used to profile the TCR beta-chain CDR3 region of each patient. As for the authors' bioinformatics: CDR3 differences across clinicopathological groups were used to build a classifier for discriminating distant-metastatic papillary thyroid cancer patients. The Shannon index was used to assess repertoire diversity, and the Morisita-Horn index was used to assess tumor-blood repertoire similarity. TCRdb reprocessing: public reads trimmed at Q25 with fastp, clones called with MiXCR, in-frame beta chains kept. Clone size and V and J calls follow TCRdb, not the original study. The sample contains roughly 34,000 clones, over 20% of them found a single time. The ten biggest clones cover less than 4% of the sample. V has 6 bases trimmed and J has 0 bases trimmed; junction bases matching no gene number 8. According to the germline V gene, CDR1 reads MNHNS and CDR2 reads SASEGT. Counted from cysteine to phenylalanine, this CDR3 has 16 amino acids. Only CDR3 DNA remains: 48 bases, in frame from the first base.

There are a few counts of this clone. Its specific antigen is unknown. No quality values exist for individual bases; no much larger clone is one base distant. None of the patients had been given any treatment before thyroid surgery. The study retrospectively analysed patient clinical samples collected from the early 2010s to the late 2010s using T-cell receptor beta sequencing. The material sequenced was tumor tissue. The receptor was isolated from a male donor with papillary thyroid cancer or a benign thyroid nodule (not recorded which). Some clones in this sample may be carry-over from other donors' samples. The rearrangement joined TRBV6-1 to TRBJ2-1; 7 junctional bases match TRBD2. The CDR3 has the sequence CASRRTSWGSYNEQFF. The nucleotide sequence is TGTGCCAGCAGGAGGACTAGTTGGGGCTCCTACAATGAGCAGTTCTTC.